This T cell receptor (beta chain) was retrieved from a study of PD-L1 blockade in urothelial cancer. Study-level information: Atezolizumab, begun by patients in about 2014, was given at 1,200 mg intravenously every 3 weeks. A median of roughly 130,000 T cells was found in the blood samples. Study findings and constraints: Blood clones associated with the tumor expanded more at 3 weeks in durable-benefit patients.

This CDR3 region has 13 residues. Germline CDR1 LNHDA, CDR2 SQIVND (reference sequence). V gave up 5 bases and J gave up 5 bases, with 9 bases separating them. Here immunoSEQ multiplex PCR was the method, and the copy in TCRdb shows in-frame clones only, minus some. The profile shows tens of thousands of clones, about 81% of them singletons. A note on this clone: The antigen remains unidentified.

This TCR was sampled from a man between 65 and 79 years old with urothelial cancer. The V gene is TRBV19, the J gene TRBJ1-4, with D perhaps matching TRBD1 (6 bases). This sample comprised PBMCs, obtained around atezolizumab (anti-PD-L1) treatment. CDR3 coding DNA: TGTGCCAGTAGTCTCACAGGGAATGAAAAACTGTTTTTT. Amino acids: CASSLTGNEKLFF.